This T cell receptor beta chain was documented in a study of cytomegalovirus exposure and HLA in healthy donors. Broader study findings: Donor immune exposure was known only as CMV serostatus. Roughly uniform depth of sequencing across donors was assumed in presence/absence analyses.

Germline lookup yields CDR1 SGHNT and CDR2 YYREEE (reference sequence). The CDR3 runs to 15 residues. Between the trimmed V and J ends, which lost 0 bases and 4 bases, there was a span of 14 bases. Details on this clone: Its target is unknown.

The PCR used 60 Vbeta and 13 Jbeta primers. This table comes from immunoSEQ multiplex PCR, and its TCRdb copy is limited to in-frame clones, with some not included. Of some 140,000 clones in the sample, roughly 72% were seen once. This clonotype originated in a man aged 25-40 years in good health and CMV-seronegative. The sequencing input was PBMCs. V gene TRBV5-4 combines with J gene TRBJ2-7; no firm D call. CDR3 loop: CASSLAWAPVYEQYF. CDR3 coding DNA: TGTGCCAGCAGCTTGGCCTGGGCTCCGGTGTACGAGCAGTACTTC.